A selection of T cell receptor beta chains follows, all from one sample in a study of T-cell reconstitution after alpha-beta-depleted transplantation in children. TCRdb ran MiXCR on the PCR reads and lists one entry per CDR3 protein. The profile covers approximately 120,000 distinct CDR3 sequences, with roughly 10% appearing a single time and less than 25% taken by the ten largest. The source was PBMCs, mostly from graft donor cells, collected 180 days after TCRalphabeta/CD19-depleted stem cell transplant. Receptors originate from a girl under three years old who had a stem cell transplant for combined immunodeficiency, so the T cells may come from the graft donor. Each CDR3 is given with its conserved first and last residue. The D gene is left open where the match is weak. The size of a clone is reported for some rows only, either as once, few or many, or as a class for expanded clones.

TRBJ2-1 TRBD2 many TRBV2 TGTGCCAGCAGTGAAGCGGGGAGGGAGGGCCTGAATGAGCAGTTCTTC CASSEAGREGLNEQFF
TRBJ1-5 TRBD1 - TRBV20-1 TGCAGTGCCAGGGACAGGGTGGGGCAGCCCCAGCATTTT CSARDRVGQPQHF
TRBJ2-7 - - TRBV29-1 TGCAGCGTTGGCGACAGCCTCTTGCCCTACGAGCAGTACTTC CSVGDSLLPYEQYF
TRBJ2-7 TRBD2 - TRBV6-2/TRBV6-3 TGTGCCAGCAGCCAGCTACTAGCGGGACCCTACGAGCAGTACTTC CASSQLLAGPYEQYF
TRBJ2-2 TRBD1 - TRBV7-2 TGTGCCAGCAGCACTTACAGGGGACAGAGGACCGGGGAGCTGTTTTTT CASSTYRGQRTGELFF
TRBJ2-5 - few TRBV20-1 TGCAGTGCTAGAGTGGGGGCGGGCCAGTACTTC CSARVGAGQYF
TRBJ2-2 TRBD2 many TRBV10-3 TGTGCCATCAGTGAGACGGGAGGCACCGGGGAGCTGTTTTTT CAISETGGTGELFF
TRBJ1-4 TRBD1 few TRBV11-2 TGTGCCAGCAGTCTTAGACAGGGCGTAGATTCAACTAATGAAAAACTGTTTTTT CASSLRQGVDSTNEKLFF
TRBJ2-5 - - TRBV7-2 TGTGCCAGCAGCTTTATGGAGACCCAGTACTTC CASSFMETQYF
TRBJ1-1 - - TRBV27 TGTGCCAGCAGTTCCGGGACGGCGAACACTGAAGCTTTCTTT CASSSGTANTEAFF
TRBJ1-1 - - TRBV5-1 TGCGCCAGCAGCTACGGTAACACTGAAGCTTTCTTT CASSYGNTEAFF